Following are 10 T cell receptor beta chains from one sample sequenced in a study of early T cells in non-severe SARS-CoV-2 infection. TCRdb re-analysed the 5' RACE reads in MiXCR, keeping a single row per CDR3 protein. The sample consists of about 110,000 distinct CDR3 sequences, roughly 12% of them appearing once. Sequencing was performed on whole blood, taken at baseline. The receptor source for this set is an adult who was a healthcare worker with PCR-confirmed SARS-CoV-2 infection or an uninfected control (not recorded which).

The J gene is TRBJ2-3, the V gene TRBV20-1, with D maybe TRBD2 (7 bases). This CDR3 has 14 amino acids. The V gene lost 3 bases and the J gene lost 8 bases, with 18 bases spanning the gap. Germline lookup yields CDR1 DFQATT and CDR2 SNEGSKA (reference sequence). CDR3 in amino acids: CSARRGRRLVTQYF. In DNA, the CDR3 is TGCAGTGCTAGGCGGGGGCGCCGCTTGGTTACGCAGTATTTT.

This clonotype has only a few counts. This chain uses TRBV19 with TRBJ2-1; 7 nucleotides match TRBD2. This CDR3 has 15 amino acids. After removal of 2 bases from V and 6 bases from J, the junction contained 7 bases not matched to a gene. CDR1 and CDR2 from the germline V gene are LNHDA and SQIVND (reference sequence). CDR3 nucleotides: TGTGCCAGTAGTATACGGGCTAGCGGAGGCAATGAGCAGTTCTTC. It is translated as CASSIRASGGNEQFF.

The chain combines TRBV7-2 with TRBJ2-3, with D perhaps TRBD2 (6 bases). Germline lookup yields CDR1 SGHTA and CDR2 FQGNSA. Deletions cut 0 bases from V and 0 bases from J, with 10 bases between. This CDR3 region has 16 residues. The CDR3 region has the DNA TGTGCCAGCAGCTTAGCGGCGGGATTTAGCACAGATACGCAGTATTTT. Amino acids: CASSLAAGFSTDTQYF.

The chain is built from TRBV3-1 and TRBJ2-3, with 11 bases lining up with TRBD2. Germline CDR1 reads LGHDT; CDR2 reads YNNKEL (reference sequence). The CDR3 spans 17 residues. The V segment lost 7 bases and the J segment 6 bases; nucleotides outside the gene matches: 15. The CDR3 coding sequence is TGTGCCAGCACCCTTCATCAACCGACTAGCGGGGCGGATACGCAGTATTTT. Its protein product is CASTLHQPTSGADTQYF.

In its sample, this clonotype was seen a few times. This chain uses TRBV3-1 with TRBJ1-2, with D unclear. Germline assignment: CDR1 LGHDT and CDR2 YNNKEL (reference sequence). CDR3 size: 14 residues. V dropped 2 bases and J dropped 2 bases, with 9 bases sitting between them. CDR3 in DNA: TGTGCCAGCAGCCAAATATCACCCAACTATGGCTACACCTTC. Protein: CASSQISPNYGYTF.

This clonotype was counted between two and nine times. This chain connects TRBV19 to TRBJ2-6, with a tentative D call TRBD1 (6 bases). Germline values: CDR1 LNHDA, CDR2 SQIVND (reference sequence). Trimming pared 3 bases from V and 5 bases from J, leaving 11 bases between. The CDR3 is made up of 15 amino acids. Written as DNA, the CDR3 is TGTGCCAGTAGTATGAGACAGGACAGGGCCAACGTCCTGACTTTC. It yields the protein CASSMRQDRANVLTF.

This clonotype came up a few times. The rearrangement links TRBV7-9 to TRBJ2-7, with 9 bases matching TRBD1. V was clipped by 2 bases and J by 1 base; unmatched bases: 6. The CDR3 runs to 16 residues. Looked up from germline, CDR1 is SEHNR and CDR2 is FQNEAQ (reference sequence). CDR3 sequence: CASSLPPGQGSYEQYF. The CDR3 nucleotides read TGTGCCAGCAGCTTACCCCCGGGACAGGGATCCTACGAGCAGTACTTC.

The chain has TRBV29-1 and TRBJ1-2, with a weak D call TRBD1 (5 bases). The CDR3 contains 11 residues. The ends were cut back, 8 bases at V and 6 bases at J, with 13 bases in the middle. The germline V gene has CDR1 SQVTM and CDR2 ANQGSEA. The DNA of the CDR3 is TGCAGCAGTAGGGGATACGATGGCTACACCTTC. Amino acids: CSSRGYDGYTF.

The chain is built from TRBV29-1 and TRBJ1-2; possible D gene TRBD1, 5 bases. CDR1 is SQVTM and CDR2 is ANQGSEA in the germline V gene. Trimming cost V 5 bases and J 2 bases, with 18 bases left between them. The CDR3 sequence is 15 residues long. The CDR3 loop reads CSVPKGFSGNYGYTF. The CDR3 DNA reads as TGCAGCGTTCCCAAGGGGTTCAGCGGCAACTATGGCTACACCTTC.

This rearrangement joins TRBV7-2 to TRBJ2-2; weak D call: TRBD2 (5 bases). Germline V CDR1 and CDR2: SGHTA, FQGNSA. V was cut by 0 bases and J by 6 bases, with 11 bases left in between. The CDR3 has 15 amino acids. CDR3 amino acids: CASSLAEVDAGELFF. In nucleotides, the CDR3 is TGTGCCAGCAGCTTAGCGGAGGTTGACGCCGGGGAGCTGTTTTTT.